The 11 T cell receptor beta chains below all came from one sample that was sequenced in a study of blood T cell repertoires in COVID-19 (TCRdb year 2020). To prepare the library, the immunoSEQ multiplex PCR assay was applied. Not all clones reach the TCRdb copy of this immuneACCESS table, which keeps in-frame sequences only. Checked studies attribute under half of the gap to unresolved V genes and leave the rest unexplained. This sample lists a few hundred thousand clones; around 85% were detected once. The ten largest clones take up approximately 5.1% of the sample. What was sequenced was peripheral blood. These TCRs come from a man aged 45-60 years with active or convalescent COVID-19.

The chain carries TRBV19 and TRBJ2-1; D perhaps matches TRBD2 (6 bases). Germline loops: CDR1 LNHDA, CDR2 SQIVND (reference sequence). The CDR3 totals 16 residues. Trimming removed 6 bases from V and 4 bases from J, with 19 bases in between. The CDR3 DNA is TGTGCCAGTAGGCGGCAGGCCGGGGGTGGATACAATGAGCAGTTCTTC. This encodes CASRRQAGGGYNEQFF.

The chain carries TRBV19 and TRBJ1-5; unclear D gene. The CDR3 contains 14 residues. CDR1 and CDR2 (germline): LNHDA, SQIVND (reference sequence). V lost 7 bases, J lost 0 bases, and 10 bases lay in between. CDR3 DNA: TGTGCCAGTACCCTTGCCTATAGCAATCAGCCCCAGCATTTT. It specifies CASTLAYSNQPQHF.

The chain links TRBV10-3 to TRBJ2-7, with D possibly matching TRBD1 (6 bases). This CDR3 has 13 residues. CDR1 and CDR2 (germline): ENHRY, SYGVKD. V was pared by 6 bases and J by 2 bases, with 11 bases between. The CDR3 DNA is TGTGCCATCAGCCAGGGGTCCACCTACGAGCAGTACTTC. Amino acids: CAISQGSTYEQYF.

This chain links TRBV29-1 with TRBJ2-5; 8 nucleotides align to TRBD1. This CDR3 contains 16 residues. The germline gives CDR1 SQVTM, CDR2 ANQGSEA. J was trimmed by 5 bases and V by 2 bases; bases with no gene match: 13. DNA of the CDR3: TGCAGCGTTGAAAGCCGACAGGGGAGCGCGGGTGAGACCCAGTACTTC. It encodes CSVESRQGSAGETQYF.

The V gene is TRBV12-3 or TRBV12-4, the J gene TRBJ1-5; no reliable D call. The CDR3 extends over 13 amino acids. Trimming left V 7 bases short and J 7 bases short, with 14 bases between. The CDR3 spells CASNSEVGQPQHF. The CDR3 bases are TGTGCCAGCAACTCGGAGGTGGGGCAGCCCCAGCATTTT.

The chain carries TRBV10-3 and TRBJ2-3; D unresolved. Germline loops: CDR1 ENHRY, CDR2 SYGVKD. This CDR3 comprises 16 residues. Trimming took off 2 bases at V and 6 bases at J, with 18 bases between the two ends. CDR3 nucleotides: TGTGCCATCAGTGAGCGGTCCGTCGGTCTCGGGGATACGCAGTATTTT. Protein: CAISERSVGLGDTQYF.

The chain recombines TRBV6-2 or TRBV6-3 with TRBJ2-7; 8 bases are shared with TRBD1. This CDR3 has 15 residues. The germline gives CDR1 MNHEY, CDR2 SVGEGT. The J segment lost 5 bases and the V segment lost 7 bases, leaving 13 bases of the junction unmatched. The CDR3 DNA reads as TGTGCCAGCACCCCCAGGACAGGGTTAGGTGACGAGCAGTACTTC. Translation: CASTPRTGLGDEQYF.

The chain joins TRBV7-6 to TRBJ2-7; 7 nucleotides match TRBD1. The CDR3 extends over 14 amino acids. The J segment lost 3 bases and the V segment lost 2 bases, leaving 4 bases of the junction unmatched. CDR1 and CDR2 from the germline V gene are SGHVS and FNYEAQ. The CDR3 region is CASSLRDSFYEQYF. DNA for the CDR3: TGTGCCAGCAGCTTAAGGGACAGCTTCTACGAGCAGTACTTC. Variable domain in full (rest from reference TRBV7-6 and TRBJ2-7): GAGVSQSPRYKVTKRGQDVALRCDPISGHVSLYWYRQALGQGPEFLTYFNYEAQQDKSGLPNDRFSAERPEGSISTLTIQRTEQRDSAMYRCASSLRDSFYEQYFGPGTRLTVT.

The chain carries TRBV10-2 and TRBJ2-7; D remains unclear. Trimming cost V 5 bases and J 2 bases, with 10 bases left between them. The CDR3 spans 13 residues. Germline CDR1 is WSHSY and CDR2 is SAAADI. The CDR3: CASSRPATYEQYF. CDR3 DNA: TGCGCCAGCAGTCGCCCAGCGACCTACGAGCAGTACTTC.

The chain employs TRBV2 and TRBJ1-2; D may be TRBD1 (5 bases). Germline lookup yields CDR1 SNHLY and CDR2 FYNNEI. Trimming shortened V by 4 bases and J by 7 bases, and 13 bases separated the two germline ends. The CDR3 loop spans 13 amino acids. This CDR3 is CASSVVQGGGYTF. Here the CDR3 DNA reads TGTGCCAGCAGTGTGGTGCAGGGAGGTGGCTACACCTTC.

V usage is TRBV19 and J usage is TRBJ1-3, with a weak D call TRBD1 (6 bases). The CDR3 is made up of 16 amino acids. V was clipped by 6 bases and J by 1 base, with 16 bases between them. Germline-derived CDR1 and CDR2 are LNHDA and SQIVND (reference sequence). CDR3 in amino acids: CASRTHAGASGNTIYF. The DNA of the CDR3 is TGTGCCAGTAGGACCCATGCGGGGGCGTCTGGAAACACCATATATTTT. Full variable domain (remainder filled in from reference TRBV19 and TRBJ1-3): DGGITQSPKYLFRKEGQNVTLSCEQNLNHDAMYWYRQDPGQGLRLIYYSQIVNDFQKGDIAEGYSVSREKKESFPLTVTSAQKNPTAFYLCASRTHAGASGNTIYFGEGSWLTVV.